This record looks at one T cell receptor (beta chain) sequence and its context. The data derive from a study of blood T cell repertoires in COVID-19. Germline lookup yields CDR1 SGHTA and CDR2 FQGNSA. The length of the CDR3 is 14 residues. The V end was cut by 4 bases, the J end by 2 bases, with 9 bases between. TCRdb's table, derived via immunoSEQ multiplex PCR, lists solely in-frame clones and lacks some. The sample includes about 250,000 clones, roughly 83% of them seen just once. The Seattle patients joined while their infection was active and were tracked longitudinally afterward. This chain connects TRBV7-2 to TRBJ1-5; D unresolved. The origin of this receptor is a woman of 80 years or more with COVID-19, enrolled during active disease. Sample: peripheral blood. CDR3 residues: CASSSTTGNQPQHF. In DNA form, the CDR3 reads TGTGCCAGCAGCTCCACCACAGGCAATCAGCCCCAGCATTTT. Variable domain in full (rest from reference TRBV7-2 and TRBJ1-5): GAGVSQSPSNKVTEKGKDVELRCDPISGHTALYWYRQSLGQGLEFLIYFQGNSAPDKSGLPSDRFSAERTGGSVSTLTIQRTQQEDSAVYLCASSSTTGNQPQHFGDGTRLSIL.